A single T cell receptor beta chain is shown here with its context. The antigen is not known. The source of the sample is a study of blood T cells in healthy people across ages. The study's findings and limits: Possibly confounding the expanded clonotype changes was the fact that donor CMV status was unknown.

Then a second PCR, running roughly 6 to 12 cycles, was carried out with a sample-barcoded 5' primer and a J-beta primer mix. In TCRdb, the 5' RACE reads were re-called with MiXCR into one record per CDR3 protein. The table shows fewer than 950,000 distinct CDR3 sequences, with around half occurring only once. Germline-derived CDR1 and CDR2 are SGHAT and FQNNGV. Trimming at V came to 2 bases and at J to 14 bases, leaving 18 bases not matched to a gene. CDR3 size: 16 residues. The sequence was collected from a man older than 75 in good health. This sequence joins TRBV11-2 and TRBJ2-3; 8 bases are a match to TRBD2. The sample taken for sequencing was blood. This chain's CDR3 is CASSLYPGGSTRDAYF. As DNA, the CDR3 is TGTGCCAGCAGCTTATATCCGGGGGGGAGTACCAGAGACGCGTATTTT.